One sample yielded the 10 T cell receptor beta chains listed below, sequenced in a study of T cells in localized non-small cell lung cancer. Profiled with immunoSEQ multiplex PCR; TCRdb holds only in-frame clones, not every one. The sample has approximately 33,000 clones, 87% seen once. This material consisted of peripheral blood, taken before any cancer treatment. Receptors were obtained from a woman aged 40-70 years with stage I lung adenocarcinoma.

This chain connects TRBV6-5 to TRBJ2-5; D is uncertain. Germline V gene sequence: CDR1 MNHEY, CDR2 SVGAGI. Trimming stripped 5 bases from V and 4 bases from J, with 8 bases between. This CDR3 contains 12 residues. This CDR3 reads CASSTEIETQYF. CDR3 bases: TGTGCCAGCAGTACGGAAATAGAGACCCAGTACTTC.

The genes are TRBV19 and TRBJ1-1; TRBD1 aligns across 9 bases. Trimming took 7 bases from V and 3 from J; bases not matched to a gene: 3. This CDR3 has 13 amino acids. Germline V gives CDR1 LNHDA, CDR2 SQIVND (reference sequence). CDR3 sequence reads: CASTGTGYTEAFF. The CDR3 DNA reads as TGTGCCAGTACCGGGACAGGGTACACTGAAGCTTTCTTT.

This sequence joins TRBV4-3 and TRBJ1-1; tentatively, D is TRBD1 (6 bases). Per the germline V gene, CDR1 is LGHNA and CDR2 is YSLEER. The CDR3 extends over 15 amino acids. V was shortened by 0 bases and J by 2 bases, with 10 bases between the two germline ends. The CDR3 region is CASSQDWGPNTEAFF. Written as DNA, the CDR3 is TGCGCCAGCAGCCAAGATTGGGGGCCAAACACTGAAGCTTTCTTT.

The chain combines TRBV28 with TRBJ2-1; D unclear. This CDR3 spans 14 amino acids. Germline V lookup: CDR1 MDHEN, CDR2 SYDVKM. V lost 3 bases and J lost 4, with 10 bases in between. The CDR3: CASSFPAAYNEQFF. CDR3 DNA sequence: TGTGCCAGCAGTTTCCCGGCAGCTTACAATGAGCAGTTCTTC.

The chain carries TRBV7-9 and TRBJ1-2; maybe TRBD1 (6 bases). The CDR3 consists of 15 residues. Trimming shortened V by 4 bases and J by 2 bases, and 14 bases separated the two germline ends. The germline V gene encodes CDR1 SEHNR and CDR2 FQNEAQ (reference sequence). CDR3 in DNA: TGTGCCAGCAGCTCGTACAGGGAAGTGAACTATGGCTACACCTTC. As protein: CASSSYREVNYGYTF.

This sequence joins TRBV19 and TRBJ1-1, with 8 bases that match TRBD1. The CDR3 has 13 residues. Germline CDR1 and CDR2: LNHDA and SQIVND (reference sequence). The V gene end was trimmed by 4 bases and the J gene end by 6 bases; junction bases not matched to a gene: 4. The CDR3 loop reads CASSTTGGSEAFF. DNA of the CDR3: TGTGCCAGTAGTACTACAGGGGGTTCTGAAGCTTTCTTT.

The chain carries TRBV28 and TRBJ1-2; D uncertain. Germline V gene sequence: CDR1 MDHEN, CDR2 SYDVKM. The V and J ends lost 7 bases and 7 bases respectively, with 16 bases between them. The CDR3 covers 13 residues. As DNA, the CDR3 is TGTGCCAGCAAGTCGGGTTGGAGGAGTGGCTACACCTTC. This sequence encodes CASKSGWRSGYTF.

This chain connects TRBV5-6 to TRBJ2-7; D is undetermined. CDR1 and CDR2 from the germline V gene are SGHDT and YYEEEE. V shed 0 bases and J shed 4 bases, with 8 bases lying between them. The CDR3 consists of 13 residues. In DNA, the CDR3 is TGTGCCAGCAGCTTGGTAGGTGGGTACGAGCAGTACTTC. Encoded protein: CASSLVGGYEQYF.

This clone has more than one count but fewer than ten. The rearrangement uses TRBV25-1 and TRBJ1-2, with TRBD1 matching 7 bases. The CDR3 spans 16 residues. Germline V lookup: CDR1 MGHDK, CDR2 SYGVNS. V was pared by 4 bases and J by 0 bases, with 8 bases of the junction left unmatched. CDR3 region: CASSAADRASNYGYTF. CDR3 DNA sequence: TGTGCCAGCAGTGCTGCCGACAGGGCATCTAACTATGGCTACACCTTC.

The chain links TRBV6-1 to TRBJ2-1, with D uncertain. CDR3 size: 16 residues. The germline V and J ends were trimmed by 5 bases and 0 bases, with 14 bases remaining between them. The germline V gene has CDR1 MNHNS and CDR2 SASEGT. The CDR3 sequence is CASSQEDRNSYNEQFF. The CDR3 DNA sequence: TGTGCCAGCAGTCAAGAGGACCGTAACTCCTACAATGAGCAGTTCTTC.